This T cell receptor beta chain was obtained from a study of blood T cell repertoires in COVID-19 (dated by TCRdb to 2019 to 2021). For the wider study: Samples covering the acute and convalescent phases of COVID-19 were provided by collaborators in the United States, Italy and Spain. The repertoires were released in a freely available public database meant as a resource for research on the immune response to SARS-CoV-2. Nearly every sample came with metadata listing a de-identified subject ID, COVID-19 status, age in years and sex. The prospective study material was composed of cDNA or gDNA derived from T cells, B-cell-depleted T cells, or PBMCs. Subjects who had been exposed to COVID-19, were actively infected with it, or had recovered from it provided the deeply sampled blood TCRbeta repertoires that made up the dataset. Samples came from the ongoing ImmuneRACE study (first 160 participants) plus 1,254 subjects from 6 global collaborators. Where available, HLA class I and class II types were obtained from metadata supplied by the sample provider rather than from assay-based typing.

Concerning this clone: Its recognized antigen is unknown. No base qualities exist here, and no much larger clone lies one base off it.

The collaborating institutions used their own protocols to collect whole blood in K2EDTA tubes. For TCRbeta analysis, collaborator samples were shipped as frozen whole blood, as isolated PBMCs, or as DNA extracted from either sample type. At the junction V is shortened by 2 bases and J by 0 bases; bases outside the gene matches: 6. The cysteine opens and the phenylalanine closes a CDR3 of 17 amino acids. The only DNA kept is the CDR3, 51 bases in frame from the first base. The germline V gene specifies KGHSH as CDR1 and LQKENI as CDR2. The immunoSEQ Assay, a bias-controlled multiplex PCR, was used to amplify TCRbeta CDR3 regions from genomic DNA. Per the authors' processing: The number of nucleated cells in each sample was estimated by amplification of reference gene primers within the assay. Sequence reads were collapsed and filtered to measure the absolute abundance of every unique TCRbeta CDR3 rearrangement. For each sample, productive Simpson clonality was calculated by taking the square root of Simpson's diversity index across productive rearrangements. As stored in TCRdb, this immuneACCESS dataset retains in-frame rearrangements with V and J assigned. A fraction of the clones does not appear; measured against another copy, unresolved V genes explain less than half of the discrepancy, and the remainder lacks a known reason. V and J calls and clone size come straight from that table; D and trimming were deduced from the DNA. The sample records 240,000 or so clones, roughly 80% of which are singletons. The ten largest clones capture over 8% of the sample.

What the work shows at the level of the full study, not this receptor alone: The amount of clinical and demographic metadata varied by source and participant and was provided uncurated.

The sequence came from an elderly woman with acute or convalescent COVID-19. The material sequenced was peripheral blood. The sequence links TRBV18 to TRBJ2-1, with 8 central nucleotides matching TRBD1. The nucleotide sequence reads TGTGCCAGCTCACCAACGGGACAGGAGAGCTCCTACAATGAGCAGTTCTTC. Its protein reads: CASSPTGQESSYNEQFF.